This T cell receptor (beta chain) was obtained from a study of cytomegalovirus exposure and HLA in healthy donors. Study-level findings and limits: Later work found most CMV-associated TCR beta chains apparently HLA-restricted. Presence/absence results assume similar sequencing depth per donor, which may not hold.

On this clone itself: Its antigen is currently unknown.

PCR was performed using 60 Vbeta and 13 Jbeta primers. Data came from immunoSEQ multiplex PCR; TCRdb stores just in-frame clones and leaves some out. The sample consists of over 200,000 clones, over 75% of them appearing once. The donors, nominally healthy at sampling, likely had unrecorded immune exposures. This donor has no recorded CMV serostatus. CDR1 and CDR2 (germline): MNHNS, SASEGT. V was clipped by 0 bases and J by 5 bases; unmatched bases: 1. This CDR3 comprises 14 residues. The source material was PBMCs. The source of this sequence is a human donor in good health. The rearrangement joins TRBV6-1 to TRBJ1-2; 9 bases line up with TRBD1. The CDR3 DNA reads TGTGCCAGCAGTGAAGCCGACAGGGGGTATGGCTACACCTTC. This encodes CASSEADRGYGYTF.